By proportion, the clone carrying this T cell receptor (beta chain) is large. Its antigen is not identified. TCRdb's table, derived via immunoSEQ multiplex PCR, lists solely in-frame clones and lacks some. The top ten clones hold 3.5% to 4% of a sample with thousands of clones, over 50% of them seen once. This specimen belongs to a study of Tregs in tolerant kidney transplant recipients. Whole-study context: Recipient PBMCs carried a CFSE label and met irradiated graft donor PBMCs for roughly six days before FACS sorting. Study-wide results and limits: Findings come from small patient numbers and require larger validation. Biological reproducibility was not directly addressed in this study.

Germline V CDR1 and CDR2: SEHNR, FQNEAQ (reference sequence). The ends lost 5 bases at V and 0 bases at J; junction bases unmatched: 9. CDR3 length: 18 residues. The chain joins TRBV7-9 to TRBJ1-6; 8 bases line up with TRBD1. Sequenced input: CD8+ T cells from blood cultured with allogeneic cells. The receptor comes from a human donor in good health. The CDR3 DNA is TGTGCCAGCAGCGTAGGGACAGGCGAGAGCTCCTATAATTCACCCCTCCACTTT. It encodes CASSVGTGESSYNSPLHF.